This TCR beta chain originates from a study of blood T cell repertoires in COVID-19. Participants reported their clinical history, and cohort assignment relied on those reports. Libraries were prepared by immunoSEQ multiplex PCR; TCRdb keeps only in-frame clonotypes and omits some of them. The sample lists 200,000 or so clones, 89% seen once, with around 8.4% in the top ten. The germline V and J ends were trimmed by 6 bases and 5 bases, with 7 bases remaining between them. The CDR3 spans 12 residues. V and J are TRBV12-3 or TRBV12-4 and TRBJ2-2; D is unresolved. Specimen: PBMCs or T cells enriched from blood (not recorded which). This TCR came from a woman between 18 and 29 years old who had recovered from COVID-19. The DNA for the CDR3 is TGTGCCAGCAGCACACAAACCGGGGAGCTGTTTTTT. Amino acids: CASSTQTGELFF.